This TCR beta chain is from a study of blood T cells in healthy people across ages. General observations from the study: Without sorted subsets, naive and antigen-experienced compartments could not be conclusively compared.

Then a second PCR, running roughly 7 to 11 cycles, was carried out with a sample-barcoded 5' primer and a J-beta primer mix. Each sample yielded at least 2.5 million CDR3-containing paired-end reads. TCRdb fed the 5' RACE reads into MiXCR, producing one record per CDR3 protein. The table has 650,000 or so distinct CDR3 sequences, 45% to 60% seen once. Regarding this clonotype: The antigen is unknown.

Trimming shortened V by 4 bases and J by 6 bases, and 22 bases separated the two germline ends. Germline lookup yields CDR1 SQVTM and CDR2 ANQGSEA. This CDR3 has 15 amino acids. J is TRBJ2-7 and V is TRBV29-1; tentative D call: TRBD2 (6 bases). Sequencing was carried out using blood. This sequence originates from a woman older than 75 in good health. CDR3 in DNA: TGCAGCGTTGCGGGACTCCCACGGGGACCCTTCGAGCAGTACTTC. Residues: CSVAGLPRGPFEQYF.